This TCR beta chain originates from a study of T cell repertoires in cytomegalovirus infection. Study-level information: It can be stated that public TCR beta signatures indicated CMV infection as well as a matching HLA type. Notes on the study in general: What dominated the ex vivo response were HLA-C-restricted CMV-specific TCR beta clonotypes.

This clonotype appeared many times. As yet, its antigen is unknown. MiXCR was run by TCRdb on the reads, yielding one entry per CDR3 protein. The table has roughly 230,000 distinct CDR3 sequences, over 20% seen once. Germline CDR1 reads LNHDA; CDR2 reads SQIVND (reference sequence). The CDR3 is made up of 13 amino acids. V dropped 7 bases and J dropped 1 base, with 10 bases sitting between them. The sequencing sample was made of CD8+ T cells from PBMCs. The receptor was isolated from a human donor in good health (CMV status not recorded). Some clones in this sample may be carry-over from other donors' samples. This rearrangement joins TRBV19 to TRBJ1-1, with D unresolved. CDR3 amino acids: CASNSVKNTEAFF. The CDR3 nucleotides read TGTGCCAGTAATTCAGTTAAGAACACTGAAGCTTTCTTT.